The entry below describes one T cell receptor beta chain. Its antigen is not identified. The record originates from a study of graft-versus-host responses after intestinal transplantation. As for the study in general: Each transplant was multivisceral, liver-intestinal, or isolated intestinal. Each patient got anti-thymocyte globulin induction, then tacrolimus and steroids for around three years. Broader study findings: Where graft-donor T cell macrochimerism was present, patients had high graft-versus-host to host-versus-graft clonal ratios in allografts. Among recipient marrow samples, GvH clones were found; some appeared first in ileum or blood.

Using immunoSEQ multiplex PCR, the repertoire was profiled, and TCRdb retains in-frame clones only, with some absent. Among about 120,000 clones listed, approximately 95% were seen once. CDR1 is SGDLS, CDR2 YYNGEE, per germline. The CDR3 consists of 16 residues. Trimming at V came to 0 bases and at J to 4 bases, leaving 4 bases not matched to a gene. Here the sequenced sample was unstimulated CD8+ T cells sorted from spleen or lymph node cells, taken before intestinal transplant. The sequence derives from a human donor who received an intestinal transplant. The chain employs TRBV9 and TRBJ2-1; 10 nucleotides agree with TRBD2. In DNA, the CDR3 is TGTGCCAGCAGCGTAGCAGCGGGAGGGTATTACAATGAGCAGTTCTTC. It encodes CASSVAAGGYYNEQFF.